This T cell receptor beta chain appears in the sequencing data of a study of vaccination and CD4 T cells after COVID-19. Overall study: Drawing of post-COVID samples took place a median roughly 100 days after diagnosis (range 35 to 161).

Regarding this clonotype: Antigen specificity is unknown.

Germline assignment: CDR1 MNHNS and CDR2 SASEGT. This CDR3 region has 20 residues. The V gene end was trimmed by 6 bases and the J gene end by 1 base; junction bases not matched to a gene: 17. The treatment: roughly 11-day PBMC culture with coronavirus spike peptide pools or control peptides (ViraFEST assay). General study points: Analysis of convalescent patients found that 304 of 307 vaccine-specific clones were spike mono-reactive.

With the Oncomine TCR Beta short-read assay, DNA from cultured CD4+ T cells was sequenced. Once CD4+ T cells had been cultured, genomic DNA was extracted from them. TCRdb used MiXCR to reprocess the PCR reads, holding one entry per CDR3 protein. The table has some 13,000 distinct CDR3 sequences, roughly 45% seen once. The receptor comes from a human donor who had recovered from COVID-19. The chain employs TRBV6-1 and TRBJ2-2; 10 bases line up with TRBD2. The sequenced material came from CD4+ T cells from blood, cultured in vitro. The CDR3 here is CASRNQKLVAGGLNTGELFF. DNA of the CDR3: TGTGCCAGCAGGAACCAGAAGTTAGTAGCGGGGGGACTGAACACCGGGGAGCTGTTTTTT.